The rows below give T cell receptor beta chains drawn from one sample of a study of cytomegalovirus exposure and HLA in healthy donors. The protocol was immunoSEQ multiplex PCR, while the TCRdb copy is restricted to in-frame clones and leaves out a portion. The data contain around 90,000 clones, roughly 77% of them singletons. The specimen sequenced was PBMCs. The receptors stem from a man in his thirties or forties in good health and CMV-seronegative. Each CDR3 is given without its conserved first and last residue. The order of the fields is J gene, V gene, CDR3 protein.

J gene: TRBJ2-1; V gene: TRBV6-4; CDR3 protein: ASSEGVGSYNEQF
J gene: TRBJ1-2; V gene: TRBV7-9; CDR3 protein: ASSQDREIGGYT
J gene: TRBJ1-1; V gene: TRBV19; CDR3 protein: ASSPLTGGNSAEAF
J gene: TRBJ1-1; V gene: TRBV11-1; CDR3 protein: ASSPVGTKTEAF
J gene: TRBJ1-2; V gene: TRBV29-1; CDR3 protein: SVEGEGAYT
J gene: TRBJ2-2; V gene: TRBV25-1; CDR3 protein: ASRSPNTGELF
J gene: TRBJ2-3; V gene: TRBV4-2; CDR3 protein: ASSQVSGGTDTQY
J gene: TRBJ1-3; V gene: TRBV6-6; CDR3 protein: ASRGDLSGNTIY
J gene: TRBJ1-6; V gene: TRBV7-3; CDR3 protein: ASSLRGEGRTLH
J gene: TRBJ1-1; V gene: TRBV7-9; CDR3 protein: ASSRTLNTEAF
J gene: TRBJ1-5; V gene: TRBV19; CDR3 protein: ASIPRGDSNQPQH
J gene: TRBJ1-1; V gene: TRBV5-4; CDR3 protein: ASRNWTGQMNTEAF
J gene: TRBJ2-1; V gene: TRBV7-2; CDR3 protein: ASSKDRVNEQF
J gene: TRBJ1-4; V gene: TRBV29-1; CDR3 protein: SVAGQLSEKLF